This record looks at one T cell receptor (beta chain) sequence and its context. Trimming took 5 bases from V and 6 from J; bases not matched to a gene: 0. The V gene's germline CDR1 is MNHEY and CDR2 SMNVEV (reference sequence). The CDR3 loop spans 12 amino acids. This sample is part of a study of shared clonotypes between healthy human individuals. CD8 cells regarded as naive lacked CD45RO, were positively chosen for CCR7, and omitted terminally differentiated effector memory CD45RA+ cells. Libraries were prepared by immunoSEQ multiplex PCR; TCRdb keeps only in-frame clonotypes and omits some of them. The table includes fewer than 850,000 clones, about 96% detected once.

Sequencing was done on a sample of naive CD8+ T cells sorted from blood. The chain is built from TRBV27 and TRBJ2-2, with 7 bases identical to TRBD2. The receptor was isolated from a man aged 25-45 years in good health. In DNA, the CDR3 is TGTGCCAGCAGTCGGGGGGCCGGGGAGCTGTTTTTT. It yields the protein CASSRGAGELFF.